This T cell receptor (beta chain) was sequenced in a study of cytomegalovirus exposure and HLA in healthy donors. A few counts support this clone. What it binds is unknown. Findings and caveats of the study: Reported performance of the classifier showed diagnosis of cytomegalovirus status with high specificity and sensitivity. TCR beta chains associated with HLA were, in a later analysis, more clonally expanded than equally common others. Serostatus for CMV was the only available immune exposure information.

The primer mix had 60 Vbeta and 13 Jbeta primers. Profiling relied on immunoSEQ multiplex PCR, and the TCRdb table lists in-frame clones only, not all of them. The sample holds about 73,000 clones, under 80% seen once. With V trimmed by 3 bases and J by 4 bases, 11 bases remained unmatched. CDR3 length equals 17 residues. Germline CDR1 and CDR2: LNHDA and SQIVND (reference sequence). This clonotype was obtained from a woman between 45 and 60 years old in good health and CMV-seropositive. Sequencing was done on a sample of PBMCs. This chain connects TRBV19 to TRBJ2-5, with 10 bases identical to TRBD2. CDR3 sequence (DNA): TGTGCCAGTAGTATCGATTGGAAGCGGGGGGGCGGAGAGACCCAGTACTTC. Encoded protein: CASSIDWKRGGGETQYF.